Shown below are 27 T cell receptor beta chains from a single sample sequenced in a study of T-cell reconstitution after alpha-beta-depleted transplantation in children (dated by TCRdb to 2015 to 2016). The method behind the library was PCR. The run used an Illumina HiSeq 2500. Molecular barcoding was employed in the preparation of TCR libraries, with unique molecular identifiers being used to normalize TCRbeta repertoire quantification. The raw public reads went through TCRdb reprocessing: fastp at Q25, MiXCR clone calling, in-frame beta chains kept. Identical CDR3 proteins give one entry, which carries the most common genes and DNA. Here the sample has approximately 240,000 distinct CDR3 sequences; about 9.2% occur a single time. The top ten constitute approximately 6.2% of the sample. This specimen was PBMCs from the stem cell graft donor, taken from the stem cell graft. The receptors come from a human donor who donated a stem cell graft to a child with acute lymphoblastic leukemia.

This clonotype came up many times. This chain joins TRBV24-1 and TRBJ2-1, with TRBD1 identical over 7 bases. J was trimmed by 3 bases and V by 4 bases; bases with no gene match: 2. There are 14 residues in the CDR3. Germline CDR1 is KGHDR and CDR2 is SFDVKD. CDR3 residues: CATSDRDSYNEQFF. For the CDR3, the DNA is TGTGCCACCAGTGACCGGGACAGCTACAATGAGCAGTTCTTC.

The J gene is TRBJ2-6, the V gene TRBV20-1; D tentatively fits TRBD1 or TRBD2 (5 bases each). The CDR3 spans 17 residues. Germline lookup yields CDR1 DFQATT and CDR2 SNEGSKA (reference sequence). The V gene lost 6 bases and the J gene lost 1 base, with 19 bases spanning the gap. In DNA form, the CDR3 reads TGCAGTGCGGAGGACAAGAGAACACTATCTGGGGCCAACGTCCTGACTTTC. This codes for CSAEDKRTLSGANVLTF.

CDR3 protein: CASSQASGVSYEQYF. The CDR3 coding sequence is TGTGCCAGCAGCCAAGCTAGCGGGGTGTCCTACGAGCAGTACTTC. The chain recombines TRBV4-2 with TRBJ2-7; 9 bases are a match to TRBD2. J gave up 1 base and V 1 base, and 2 bases lay outside the gene matches. Germline V gene lookup returns CDR1 LGHNA and CDR2 YNFKEQ. The CDR3 has 15 residues.

This clonotype was seen repeatedly, ten times or more. V is TRBV27 and J is TRBJ1-5; 10 bases agree with TRBD1. This CDR3 comprises 18 residues. Looked up from germline, CDR1 is MNHEY and CDR2 is SMNVEV (reference sequence). The J segment lost 3 bases and the V segment lost 4 bases, leaving 12 bases of the junction unmatched. CDR3 DNA sequence: TGTGCCAGCAGTTCCGTCCCGGGACAGGGGCGGAACAATCAGCCCCAGCATTTT. Translated: CASSSVPGQGRNNQPQHF.

This sequence joins TRBV29-1 and TRBJ2-1; possible D gene TRBD2, 7 bases. Trimming cost V 5 bases and J 8 bases, with 16 bases left between them. Germline V gene lookup returns CDR1 SQVTM and CDR2 ANQGSEA. CDR3 length equals 13 residues. Here the CDR3 DNA reads TGCAGCGTTACTTCTGGGGGGGCTCATGAGCAGTTCTTC. Translated, it gives CSVTSGGAHEQFF.

At least ten counts were recorded for this clonotype. The rearrangement links TRBV6-4 to TRBJ2-3; tentative D call: TRBD2 (7 bases). V lost 0 bases and J lost 4, with 11 bases in between. Germline V gene data show CDR1 as MRHNA and CDR2 as SNTAGT. The CDR3 has 15 residues. The CDR3 here is CASSDSWGGSDTQYF. The DNA of the CDR3 is TGTGCCAGCAGTGACTCGTGGGGGGGCTCAGATACGCAGTATTTT.

This clonotype was picked up a small number of times. This sequence joins TRBV3-1 and TRBJ1-5; D gene unclear. With 0 bases removed from V and 1 base from J, the gap between germline ends came to 7 bases. The CDR3 has 15 amino acids. Looked up from germline, CDR1 is LGHDT and CDR2 is YNNKEL (reference sequence). In DNA form, the CDR3 reads TGTGCCAGCAGCCAAGATCGGATGAGCAATCAGCCCCAGCATTTT. This sequence encodes CASSQDRMSNQPQHF. Complete variable domain (other parts from reference TRBV3-1 and TRBJ1-5): DTAVSQTPKYLVTQMGNDKSIKCEQNLGHDTMYWYKQDSKKFLKIMFSYNNKELIINETVPNRFSPKSPDKAHLNLHINSLELGDSAVYFCASSQDRMSNQPQHFGDGTRLSIL.

This chain's CDR3 is CASSTLTAQETQYF. The CDR3 DNA follows: TGTGCCAGCTCGACCCTGACTGCCCAAGAGACCCAGTACTTC. The chain recombines TRBV12-3 or TRBV12-4 with TRBJ2-5; D is ambiguous. With 8 bases removed from V and 1 base from J, the gap between germline ends came to 14 bases. This CDR3 contains 14 residues.

The genes are TRBV12-5 and TRBJ2-1; 9 positions agree with TRBD1. CDR1 and CDR2 (germline): LGHNT, FRNRAP. The V and J ends lost 4 bases and 9 bases, in that order; junction bases with no gene match: 13. The CDR3 consists of 16 residues. This CDR3 reads CASGSILGQGSVEQFF. CDR3 DNA: TGTGCTAGTGGTTCGATACTGGGACAGGGTTCCGTTGAGCAGTTCTTC.

J is TRBJ1-1 and V is TRBV4-2, with D perhaps TRBD1 (6 bases). Germline CDR1 is LGHNA and CDR2 is YNFKEQ. V was trimmed by 5 bases and J by 4 bases, leaving 20 bases between them. The CDR3 consists of 16 residues. Written as DNA, the CDR3 is TGTGCCAGCAGCTACGGAGACGGGGGCTCGGGCACTGAAGCTTTCTTT. This sequence encodes CASSYGDGGSGTEAFF.

This clonotype was seen just once. One end of the junction is discordant with germline, which a read error may explain. The V and J genes are TRBV11-1 and TRBJ1-3; maybe TRBD1 (5 bases). The CDR3 has 17 residues. Germline loops: CDR1 SGHAT, CDR2 FQDESV (reference sequence). The CDR3 loop is CASSLRGQDISGNTVYF. Written as DNA, the CDR3 is TGTGCCAGCAGCTTACGTGGACAAGATATCTCTGGAAACACCGTATATTTT. The full variable domain, rest sourced from reference TRBV11-1 and TRBJ1-3, is EAEVAQSPRYKITEKSQAVAFWCDPISGHATLYWYRQILGQGPELLVQFQDESVVDDSQLPKDRFSAERLKGVDSTLKIQPAELGDSAMYLCASSLRGQDISGNTVYFGEGSWLTVV.

This clonotype was found many times. The rearrangement uses TRBV3-1 and TRBJ2-7, with TRBD2 matching over 7 bases. CDR3 length: 14 amino acids. The germline V gene encodes CDR1 LGHDT and CDR2 YNNKEL (reference sequence). V trimming: 3 bases; J trimming: 5 bases; junction bases outside the gene matches: 7. The chain's CDR3 is CASSHRGVPHEQYF. The DNA of the CDR3 is TGTGCCAGCAGCCACCGGGGGGTACCCCACGAGCAGTACTTC.

The rearrangement links TRBV6-5 to TRBJ1-1; perhaps TRBD1 as D (5 bases). This CDR3 spans 16 amino acids. Deletions cut 6 bases from V and 5 bases from J, with 22 bases between. The germline gives CDR1 MNHEY, CDR2 SVGAGI. CDR3 in DNA: TGTGCCAGCAGCATAGTCCGGTTTCGGGGGGGAACTGAAGCTTTCTTT. The encoded protein is CASSIVRFRGGTEAFF.

This clonotype has a count of ten or more. J is TRBJ1-5 and V is TRBV6-2 or TRBV6-3; 7 bases match TRBD1. The V gene's germline CDR1 is MNHEY and CDR2 SVGEGT. The trim removed 5 bases at V and 5 bases at J, leaving 6 bases unmatched. This CDR3 has 14 residues. CDR3 DNA sequence: TGTGCCAGCAGTAAAGGGGGCTCGGATCAGCCCCAGCATTTT. The encoded protein is CASSKGGSDQPQHF.

This chain links TRBV12-3 or TRBV12-4 with TRBJ1-3; D is ambiguous. This CDR3 comprises 12 residues. Between the trimmed V and J ends, which lost 5 bases and 15 bases, there was a span of 17 bases. This CDR3 reads CASSQFGQKGYF. CDR3 in DNA: TGTGCCAGCAGTCAATTCGGCCAAAAAGGATATTTT.

The J gene is TRBJ1-2, the V gene TRBV27; no firm D call. This CDR3 is 16 amino acids long. With 5 bases removed from V and 3 bases from J, the gap between germline ends came to 19 bases. The germline V gene encodes CDR1 MNHEY and CDR2 SMNVEV (reference sequence). The chain's CDR3 is CASSSWYEGSDYGYTF. CDR3 DNA sequence: TGTGCCAGCAGTAGTTGGTATGAAGGGAGCGACTATGGCTACACCTTC.

This clonotype was detected a few times. The V gene is TRBV12-3 or TRBV12-4, the J gene TRBJ2-5; no definite D call. Trimming removed 3 bases from V and 5 bases from J, with 7 bases in between. CDR3 size: 12 residues. The DNA of the CDR3 is TGTGCCAGCAGTTTGAGTCGGGAGACCCAGTACTTC. Protein sequence: CASSLSRETQYF.

This chain uses TRBV18 with TRBJ2-1; D remains unclear. Germline V gives CDR1 KGHSH, CDR2 LQKENI. The CDR3 has 15 residues. V lost 3 bases and J lost 2, with 11 bases in between. CDR3 nucleotide sequence: TGTGCCAGCTCACCGGAACTGAGCACCTACAATGAGCAGTTCTTC. Protein sequence: CASSPELSTYNEQFF.

In this sample, this clonotype turned up many times. The chain recombines TRBV4-3 with TRBJ2-7, with D unresolved. V dropped 2 bases and J dropped 6 bases, with 17 bases sitting between them. Germline values: CDR1 LGHNA, CDR2 YSLEER. The CDR3 totals 15 residues. CDR3 bases: TGCGCCAGCAGCCAAATAATAGGACGGGCTTCCGAGCAGTACTTC. It yields the protein CASSQIIGRASEQYF.

J is TRBJ1-1 and V is TRBV7-8, with a possible D match to TRBD1 (5 bases). This CDR3 spans 13 amino acids. The germline V gene encodes CDR1 SGHVS and CDR2 FQNEAQ. Between the trimmed V and J ends, which lost 7 bases and 5 bases, there was a span of 14 bases. CDR3 sequence reads: CASNHERGTEAFF. The CDR3 DNA follows: TGTGCCAGCAACCACGAGCGGGGGACTGAAGCTTTCTTT.

In this sample, this clonotype turned up many times. The rearrangement links TRBV10-3 to TRBJ2-7, with 9 bases aligning to TRBD1. The CDR3 covers 13 residues. Germline trimming cut 3 bases from V and 7 bases from J; bases unmatched to any gene: 4. Germline CDR1 reads ENHRY; CDR2 reads SYGVKD. This CDR3 reads CAISDSTGGEQYF. CDR3 bases: TGTGCCATCAGTGATTCGACAGGGGGGGAGCAGTACTTC.

For this clonotype: A read error is possible here, since a much larger clone lies one base away. The chain recombines TRBV5-6 with TRBJ2-3; 10 positions agree with TRBD2. The CDR3 runs 15 residues. J was trimmed by 0 bases and V by 3 bases; bases with no gene match: 1. Germline loops: CDR1 SGHDT, CDR2 YYEEEE. For the CDR3, the DNA is TGTGCCAGCAGCTGGGGACTAGCGAGCACAGATACGCAGTATTTT. It encodes CASSWGLASTDTQYF.

The sample holds many counts of this clonotype. An end of the junction does not agree with germline; a read error may underlie this. The V and J genes are TRBV29-1 and TRBJ2-7; either TRBD1 or TRBD2 may supply D (5 bases each). This CDR3 has 11 residues. The V gene's germline CDR1 is SQVTM and CDR2 ANQGSEA. CDR3: CSAGTSFEQYF. The CDR3 DNA reads TGCAGCGCAGGGACGTCCTTCGAGCAGTACTTC.

Ten or more counts support this clonotype. The chain combines TRBV10-3 with TRBJ1-1, with D unresolved. The CDR3 consists of 14 residues. Germline loops: CDR1 ENHRY, CDR2 SYGVKD. V lost 3 bases, J lost 1 base, and 9 bases lay in between. The CDR3 DNA reads as TGTGCCATCAGTGAATCCCCCGGGAACACTGAAGCTTTCTTT. Residues: CAISESPGNTEAFF.

This clonotype has a count of ten or more. This rearrangement joins TRBV7-2 to TRBJ2-7; 11 bases are a match to TRBD2. Per the germline V gene, CDR1 is SGHTA and CDR2 is FQGNSA. The CDR3 is 15 residues long. V shed 3 bases and J 4 bases; nucleotides not matched to a gene: 5. The CDR3 sequence: CASSLRLAGSYEQYF. The CDR3 DNA reads TGTGCCAGCAGCTTGAGACTAGCGGGGAGTTACGAGCAGTACTTC.

The sample holds many counts of this clonotype. The chain combines TRBV20-1 with TRBJ2-7; D gene uncertain. The germline CDR1 and CDR2 sequences are DFQATT and SNEGSKA (reference sequence). CDR3 length equals 15 residues. Between the trimmed V and J ends, which lost 1 base and 7 bases, there was a span of 20 bases. CDR3 bases: TGCAGTGCTAGAGCCCTAGTAGGCCCCCAAGGGGAGCAGTACTTC. Its translation: CSARALVGPQGEQYF.

This clonotype has at least ten counts. The junction and the germline gene differ at one end; a read error may be behind it. The chain is built from TRBV7-2 and TRBJ1-5, with D hard to call. Per germline, CDR1 SGHTA and CDR2 FQGNSA. This CDR3 has 13 amino acids. The CDR3 spells CASSLASDQPQHF. The CDR3 nucleotides read TGCGCCAGCAGCTTGGCCAGCGATCAGCCCCAGCATTTT.